Below are 10 T cell receptor beta chains sequenced from a single sample in a study of blood T cell repertoires in COVID-19. The data were produced by immunoSEQ multiplex PCR, yet TCRdb's version contains in-frame clones alone and is incomplete. The sample lists 35,000 to 45,000 clones, 70% to 85% occurring once. Sequencing used peripheral blood. These receptors were collected from a human donor in a cohort sampled during active COVID-19.

The J gene is TRBJ2-1, the V gene TRBV6-2 or TRBV6-3, with TRBD2 identical over 9 bases. Germline V gene lookup returns CDR1 MNHEY and CDR2 SVGEGT. The trim removed 2 bases at V and 6 bases at J, leaving 2 bases unmatched. This CDR3 spans 14 amino acids. The CDR3 loop is CASSYTSGSNEQFF. In nucleotides, the CDR3 is TGTGCCAGCAGTTACACTAGCGGGTCCAATGAGCAGTTCTTC.

This sequence joins TRBV19 and TRBJ2-2; TRBD1 is a possible D gene (6 bases). The V end lost 7 bases, the J end lost 4 bases, and 10 bases lay between the germline ends. CDR1 and CDR2 from the germline V gene are LNHDA and SQIVND (reference sequence). CDR3 length equals 13 residues. CDR3: CASKGQATGELFF. CDR3 nucleotides: TGTGCCAGTAAGGGACAAGCCACCGGGGAGCTGTTTTTT. Complete variable domain (other parts from reference TRBV19 and TRBJ2-2): DGGITQSPKYLFRKEGQNVTLSCEQNLNHDAMYWYRQDPGQGLRLIYYSQIVNDFQKGDIAEGYSVSREKKESFPLTVTSAQKNPTAFYLCASKGQATGELFFGEGSRLTVL.

The rearrangement joins TRBV28 to TRBJ2-3; TRBD2 matches at 7 bases. The trim removed 7 bases at V and 1 base at J, leaving 8 bases unmatched. Germline CDR1 MDHEN, CDR2 SYDVKM. This CDR3 has 15 residues. The CDR3 is CASTLGLAGTDTQYF. CDR3 coding DNA: TGTGCCAGCACCCTCGGGCTAGCGGGCACAGATACGCAGTATTTT.

This clone has a handful of counts. The chain joins TRBV7-8 to TRBJ2-5, with TRBD2 as a possible D gene (6 bases). Germline values: CDR1 SGHVS, CDR2 FQNEAQ. This CDR3 is built from 15 residues. The V gene lost 5 bases and the J gene lost 3 bases, with 16 bases spanning the gap. Here the CDR3 reads CASSPGTGWEETQYF. CDR3 nucleotides: TGTGCCAGCAGCCCAGGGACTGGCTGGGAAGAGACCCAGTACTTC.

V is TRBV6-5 and J is TRBJ1-4, with 7 bases lining up with TRBD1. V shed 0 bases, J shed 8 bases, and the junction held 6 bases outside the gene matches. Per the germline V gene, CDR1 is MNHEY and CDR2 is SVGAGI. This CDR3 contains 15 residues. The CDR3 bases are TGTGCCAGCAGTTACTCGACAGGGCGAAGGGAAAAACTGTTTTTT. Amino acids: CASSYSTGRREKLFF.

By its share, this clone is medium-sized (0.01 to 0.1%). V usage is TRBV20-1 and J usage is TRBJ2-7, with 10 nucleotides matching TRBD2. Trimming removed 3 bases from V and 2 bases from J; junction bases left unmatched: 10. Germline V gene lookup returns CDR1 DFQATT and CDR2 SNEGSKA (reference sequence). CDR3 length equals 16 residues. CDR3 DNA sequence: TGCAGTGCTAGTGCCCTCCCGGGGACTAGCGCCTACGAGCAGTACTTC. Protein product: CSASALPGTSAYEQYF.

The chain uses TRBV7-3 and TRBJ1-1, with 8 bases aligning to TRBD1. This CDR3 spans 15 amino acids. CDR1 and CDR2 from the germline V gene are SGHTA and FQGTGA. V shed 0 bases and J 6 bases; nucleotides not matched to a gene: 6. The CDR3 bases are TGTGCCAGCAGCTTAACGGGAGGACAGGGTGCTGAAGCTTTCTTT. It codes for CASSLTGGQGAEAFF.

The chain couples TRBV18 to TRBJ1-5; D is undetermined. The CDR3 loop spans 13 amino acids. Trimming took 3 bases from V and 3 from J, leaving 6 bases between them. From germline, CDR1 is KGHSH and CDR2 LQKENI. The CDR3 loop reads CASSPTVNQPQHF. The CDR3 bases are TGTGCCAGCTCACCCACAGTCAATCAGCCCCAGCATTTT.

The chain employs TRBV10-3 and TRBJ2-3; 10 nucleotides agree with TRBD1. J lost 4 bases, V lost 2 bases, and 3 bases had no gene match. The CDR3 is made up of 15 amino acids. From germline, CDR1 is ENHRY and CDR2 SYGVKD. For the CDR3, the DNA is TGTGCCATCAGTGAGCAGGGACAGGGGCCAGATACGCAGTATTTT. Translation gives CAISEQGQGPDTQYF.

This clone was found many times. V and J are TRBV12-3 or TRBV12-4 and TRBJ2-1; possible D gene TRBD2, 6 bases. Trimming cost V 7 bases and J 7 bases, with 11 bases left between them. The CDR3 has 12 residues. The CDR3 sequence is CASTMGRNEQFF. The CDR3 coding sequence is TGTGCCAGCACCATGGGGAGGAATGAGCAGTTCTTC.